A selection of T cell receptor beta chains follows, all from one sample in a study of blood T cell repertoires in COVID-19. Repertoires were generated with immunoSEQ multiplex PCR, while TCRdb's copy carries only in-frame clones and drops some. Of around 160,000 clones listed, roughly 82% were seen once; the top ten hold approximately 16%. Input material: peripheral blood. Receptors originate from a human donor with acute or convalescent COVID-19. The donor label of this sample is uncertain. Each CDR3 is given with its conserved first and last residue. A D gene is named only where the DNA matches it firmly. Clone size is shown for a subset of rows, as once, few, many or a class of expanded clone.

.	TRBJ1-6	TRBD1	TRBV30	CAWGQGSYSPLHF	TGTGCCTGGGGACAGGGGTCTTATTCACCCCTCCACTTT
once	TRBJ2-7	TRBD1	TRBV7-9	CASSLGGQGNEQYF	TGTGCCAGCAGCTTAGGGGGACAGGGTAACGAGCAGTACTTC
few	TRBJ1-4	.	TRBV18	CASSPTRATTNEKLFF	TGTGCCAGCTCACCCACCAGGGCCACAACTAATGAAAAACTGTTTTTT
.	TRBJ1-3	TRBD1	TRBV9	CASSVTGVTGNTIYF	TGTGCCAGCAGCGTAACAGGGGTTACTGGAAACACCATATATTTT
.	TRBJ1-6	.	TRBV19	CASTADLRSSYNSPLHF	TGTGCCTCGACCGCAGACCTAAGGAGCTCCTATAATTCACCCCTCCACTTT
.	TRBJ1-2	TRBD1	TRBV4-3	CASSQQGESGYTF	TGCGCCAGCAGCCAGCAGGGGGAAAGTGGCTACACCTTC
once	TRBJ1-2	.	TRBV7-8	CASSPTGSDYGYTF	TGTGCCAGCAGCCCAACCGGGAGCGACTATGGCTACACCTTC
.	TRBJ1-4	TRBD1	TRBV6-1	CASSEGTGRKLFF	TGTGCCAGCAGTGAAGGGACAGGGCGGAAACTGTTTTTT
.	TRBJ1-2	.	TRBV10-3	CAISAGREAGYTF	TGTGCCATCAGTGCGGGCAGGGAGGCTGGCTACACCTTC
.	TRBJ1-5	.	TRBV3-1/TRBV3-2	CASSRGLLQPQHF	TGTGCCAGCAGTCGAGGCCTTTTACAGCCCCAGCATTTT
.	TRBJ2-7	.	TRBV18	CASSPPTSGYEQYF	TGTGCCAGCTCACCCCCAACTTCGGGGTACGAGCAGTACTTC
once	TRBJ1-1	.	TRBV7-9	CASSLFRGTEAFF	TGTGCCAGCAGCTTATTCCGGGGTACTGAAGCTTTCTTT
.	TRBJ1-5	.	TRBV19	CASSLRQSNQPQHF	TGTGCCAGTAGTTTAAGACAGAGCAATCAGCCCCAGCATTTT
.	TRBJ2-5	.	TRBV18	CASSPRGVETQYF	TGTGCCAGCTCACCCCGCGGGGTCGAGACCCAGTACTTC
once	TRBJ1-2	.	TRBV5-6	CASSSERQVHGYTF	TGTGCCAGCAGCTCAGAACGACAGGTTCATGGCTACACCTTC
few	TRBJ2-6	.	TRBV15	CATSRTNLASSGANVLTF	TGTGCCACCAGCAGGACAAATCTAGCGTCCTCTGGGGCCAACGTCCTGACTTTC
.	TRBJ1-5	TRBD1	TRBV19	CASSTLDRGNQPQHF	TGTGCCAGTAGTACCCTGGACAGGGGCAATCAGCCCCAGCATTTT
.	TRBJ2-2	.	TRBV11-2	CASSLGGRHTGELFF	TGTGCCAGCAGCTTAGGGGGGAGGCACACCGGGGAGCTGTTTTTT
.	TRBJ2-3	.	TRBV19	CASSIDSRKGAQYF	TGTGCCAGTAGTATCGACAGCCGTAAAGGGGCGCAGTATTTT
.	TRBJ2-2	TRBD1	TRBV5-1	CASSSQGAGELFF	TGCGCCAGCAGCTCACAGGGGGCCGGGGAGCTGTTTTTT
.	TRBJ2-1	.	TRBV7-9	CASSLTGRDYNEQFF	TGTGCCAGCAGCTTAACGGGAAGGGACTACAATGAGCAGTTCTTC
few	TRBJ2-7	TRBD1	TRBV27	CASGDRDSSYEQYF	TGTGCCAGCGGAGACCGGGACAGCTCCTACGAGCAGTACTTC
.	TRBJ2-7	TRBD2	TRBV10-3	CAISESGGKPRATYEQYF	TGTGCCATCAGTGAGTCGGGAGGGAAACCTCGAGCCACCTACGAGCAGTACTTC
.	TRBJ1-2	TRBD1	TRBV5-6	CASSSQGAYGYTF	TGTGCCAGCAGCTCACAGGGGGCGTATGGCTACACCTTC
few	TRBJ1-6	TRBD1	TRBV30	CAWSEVGTGRSPLHF	TGTGCCTGGAGTGAAGTAGGGACAGGTCGATCACCCCTCCACTTT
.	TRBJ2-7	TRBD1	TRBV5-6	CASRNRGFSYEQYF	TGTGCCAGCAGAAACAGGGGGTTCTCCTACGAGCAGTACTTC
few	TRBJ1-1	.	TRBV4-2	CASSQDLAGGTVNTEAFF	TGTGCCAGCAGCCAAGATTTGGCGGGTGGAACAGTGAACACTGAAGCTTTCTTT
.	TRBJ1-1	.	TRBV9	CASSVQGRNTEAFF	TGTGCCAGCAGCGTACAGGGAAGAAACACTGAAGCTTTCTTT
once	TRBJ1-1	.	TRBV11-2	CASSLAGAKTEAFF	TGTGCCAGCAGCTTAGCAGGGGCTAAAACTGAAGCTTTCTTT
few	TRBJ2-3	.	TRBV21-1	CASSPDFLTDTQYF	TGTGCCAGCAGCCCCGACTTCCTCACAGATACGCAGTATTTT
.	TRBJ1-2	.	TRBV6-1	CASSEATGLVYGYTF	TGTGCCAGCAGTGAAGCGACAGGTTTGGTCTATGGCTACACCTTC